This TCR beta chain is drawn from a study of blood T cell repertoires in COVID-19. Study background: There were acute and convalescent COVID-19 samples, and they came from the United States, Italy and Spain.

Original data processing: Amplification with reference gene primers provided the estimates of nucleated cell counts. Generated by immunoSEQ multiplex PCR, the TCRdb table keeps only in-frame clones and is missing some. V, J and clone size derive from that table, while D and trimming were established from the DNA sequence. The top ten clones hold approximately 0.85% of a sample with 250,000 to 350,000 clones, roughly 89% of them seen once. CDR3 length equals 16 residues. V lost 4 bases to trimming and J lost 3 bases; unmatched junction nucleotides: 6. The germline gives CDR1 LGHDT, CDR2 YNNKEL (reference sequence).

V is TRBV3-1 (or the pseudogene TRBV3-2) and J is TRBJ2-2; 9 bases are shared with TRBD1. The sequenced sample was peripheral blood. This receptor was identified in a woman aged 40-49 years who had recovered from COVID-19. The CDR3 loop is CASSRPGQGDTGELFF. The CDR3 nucleotides read TGTGCCAGCAGCCGACCGGGACAGGGAGACACCGGGGAGCTGTTTTTT.